This T cell receptor beta chain was sequenced for a study of cytomegalovirus exposure and HLA in healthy donors. Findings and caveats of the study: Earlier analysis found most TCR beta V segments productive about 87% or about 30% of the time. The authors later linked a missense DCLRE1C variant to TCR beta V- and J-gene trimming.

With 60 Vbeta and 13 Jbeta primers, the PCR was carried out. Original analysis: Later, an analysis found tens of millions of unique TCR beta chains, and 9.5 million to 12 million of these were shared. Measured with immunoSEQ multiplex PCR; TCRdb has only the in-frame clones, and not every one. From that table come the V and J calls and clone size; the DNA was used to work out D and trimming. The table has 120,000 to 150,000 clones, 80% to 85% seen once. As to this clone: The antigen is not known.

What was sequenced was PBMCs. The source is a boy aged 2 to 10 in good health and CMV-seronegative.

The CDR3 protein is CASSSTGTRTDTQYF. Here the CDR3 DNA reads TGTGCCAGCAGTTCTACAGGTACCCGCACAGATACGCAGTATTTT. The chain links TRBV2 to TRBJ2-3, with a weak D call TRBD1 (5 bases). V gave up 5 bases and J gave up 1 base, with 13 bases separating them. Germline-derived CDR1 and CDR2 are SNHLY and FYNNEI. The CDR3 loop spans 15 amino acids.